Sequencing of this T cell receptor beta chain was carried out in a study of T cell repertoires in cytomegalovirus infection. Study-level points and caveats: The cumulative frequency of public TCR beta families identified carriers of CMV plus the relevant HLA.

Germline-derived CDR1 and CDR2 are DFQATT and SNEGSKA (reference sequence). With 4 bases clipped from V and 5 bases from J, the junction kept 14 bases outside the gene matches. The CDR3 is 17 residues long. As for this clonotype: Its matching antigen is unknown.

TCRdb reprocessed the reads via MiXCR and lists one record per CDR3 protein. This sample has more than 500,000 distinct CDR3 sequences, with 16% found just once. The sequence derives from a human donor in good health (CMV status not recorded). Some clones in this sample may be carry-over from other donors' samples. This chain joins TRBV20-1 and TRBJ2-5; 12 bases align to TRBD2. The sample taken for sequencing was CD8+ T cells from PBMCs. Here the CDR3 DNA reads TGCAGTGCTACGGATCACTCTAGCGGGGGGGCTTCGGAGACCCAGTACTTC. Translated: CSATDHSSGGASETQYF.